Listed here are 18 T cell receptor beta chains from one sample, sequenced in a study of blood T cell repertoires in COVID-19. Profiled with immunoSEQ multiplex PCR; TCRdb holds only in-frame clones, not every one. The sample consists of several thousand clones, about 88% of them appearing once. The sample comprised peripheral blood. The receptors come from a human donor in a cohort sampled during active COVID-19.

The rearrangement links TRBV29-1 to TRBJ1-2; 9 bases fit TRBD1. Germline loops: CDR1 SQVTM, CDR2 ANQGSEA. V dropped 5 bases and J dropped 6; count of bases not matched to a gene: 13. The CDR3 totals 15 residues. CDR3 coding DNA: TGCAGCGTTACAACCGGGACAGGGATAGGAGATGGCTACACCTTC. As protein: CSVTTGTGIGDGYTF.

This rearrangement joins TRBV6-4 to TRBJ2-1; 7 bases fit TRBD1. Looked up from germline, CDR1 is MRHNA and CDR2 is SNTAGT. The CDR3 extends over 14 amino acids. V dropped 5 bases and J dropped 4; count of bases not matched to a gene: 5. The CDR3 region is CASSPGQEYNEQFF. The CDR3 coding sequence is TGTGCCAGCAGTCCCGGACAGGAATACAATGAGCAGTTCTTC.

This sequence joins TRBV29-1 and TRBJ1-1; D is ambiguous. V was clipped by 7 bases and J by 4 bases, with 13 bases between them. The CDR3 totals 12 residues. From germline, CDR1 is SQVTM and CDR2 ANQGSEA. The CDR3 DNA is TGCAGCGCAAAGGAGGTGGGCACTGAAGCTTTCTTT. Its translation is CSAKEVGTEAFF.

The V gene is TRBV28, the J gene TRBJ1-6; 7 bases fit TRBD1. The CDR3 has 15 residues. Germline V CDR1 and CDR2: MDHEN, SYDVKM. With 6 bases clipped from V and 10 bases from J, the junction kept 12 bases outside the gene matches. This CDR3 is CASRGSTGTGSPLHF. CDR3 DNA: TGTGCCAGCAGGGGATCGACAGGGACGGGATCACCCCTCCACTTT.

V usage is TRBV7-2 and J usage is TRBJ2-5; TRBD2 matches at 10 bases. The germline CDR1 and CDR2 sequences are SGHTA and FQGNSA. After removal of 2 bases from V and 6 bases from J, the junction contained 12 bases not matched to a gene. CDR3 length: 17 residues. The CDR3, as DNA: TGTGCCAGCAGCTTAAATGCAGGGTCTAGCGGGGGCAAGACCCAGTACTTC. As protein: CASSLNAGSSGGKTQYF.

This clone showed up just once. V gene TRBV6-5 combines with J gene TRBJ2-1, with 12 nucleotides matching TRBD2. CDR1 MNHEY and CDR2 SVGAGI come from the germline V gene. V lost 5 bases, J lost 9 bases, and 8 bases stayed unmatched. The CDR3 sequence is 15 residues long. CDR3 bases: TGTGCCAGCAGTATGACTAGCGGGAGTCGGGGTGAGCAGTTCTTC. Protein product: CASSMTSGSRGEQFF.

The V call is TRBV11-2, the J call TRBJ2-1; TRBD1 matches at 7 bases. CDR1 SGHAT and CDR2 FQNNGV come from the germline V gene. The CDR3 is made up of 14 amino acids. J gave up 7 bases and V 7 bases, and 10 bases lay outside the gene matches. The CDR3 reads CASNPTARGNEQFF. The CDR3 DNA reads as TGTGCCAGCAACCCCACGGCCAGGGGGAATGAGCAGTTCTTC.

The rearrangement links TRBV14 to TRBJ2-1, with D possibly matching TRBD1 (6 bases). Trimming removed 4 bases from V and 3 bases from J, with 13 bases in between. The CDR3 totals 15 residues. Germline CDR1 SGHDN, CDR2 FVKESK. The CDR3 spells CASSRQAPVYNEQFF. The CDR3 coding sequence is TGTGCCAGCAGCCGACAGGCCCCCGTCTACAATGAGCAGTTCTTC. Based on the CDR3 plus reference TRBV14 and TRBJ2-1, the full variable domain is EAGVTQFPSHSVIEKGQTVTLRCDPISGHDNLYWYRRVMGKEIKFLLHFVKESKQDESGMPNNRFLAERTGGTYSTLKVQPAELEDSGVYFCASSRQAPVYNEQFFGPGTRLTVL.

This clone was detected only a few times. This chain links TRBV27 with TRBJ1-2; D may be TRBD1 (6 bases). Trimming took 2 bases from V and 8 from J, leaving 15 bases between them. The germline V gene encodes CDR1 MNHEY and CDR2 SMNVEV (reference sequence). The CDR3 sequence is 14 residues long. The CDR3 DNA sequence: TGTGCCAGCAGTTTACGTCAGGGGCTAGGGGGCTACACCTTC. Amino acids: CASSLRQGLGGYTF.

As DNA, the CDR3 is TGCAGCGGATTGGACAGGGGTATTAACTATGGCTACACCTTC. The encoded protein is CSGLDRGINYGYTF. This chain connects TRBV29-1 to TRBJ1-2; TRBD1 aligns across 9 bases. Trimming removed 7 bases from V and 1 base from J; junction bases left unmatched: 7. From germline, CDR1 is SQVTM and CDR2 ANQGSEA. This CDR3 has 14 amino acids.

This clone appeared a single time. The genes are TRBV6-6 and TRBJ1-2; a possible D gene is TRBD1 (6 bases). Germline-derived CDR1 and CDR2 are MNHNY and SVGAGI (reference sequence). CDR3 length: 19 residues. V was cut by 5 bases and J by 4 bases, with 29 bases left in between. CDR3 DNA sequence: TGTGCCAGCAGTCCAACGGGATATCAGGGGCCCCTTACTTCCTATGGCTACACCTTC. It encodes CASSPTGYQGPLTSYGYTF.

This clone was seen a few times. This chain uses TRBV24-1 with TRBJ2-1; TRBD2 aligns across 8 bases. The CDR3 extends over 15 amino acids. With V trimmed by 5 bases and J by 5 bases, 7 bases remained unmatched. Germline V CDR1 and CDR2: KGHDR, SFDVKD. The CDR3 sequence is CATSANGRENNEQFF. CDR3 DNA sequence: TGTGCCACCAGTGCAAACGGGAGGGAAAACAATGAGCAGTTCTTC.

This chain's CDR3 is CASTPGQGYEQYF. The CDR3, as DNA: TGTGCCAGCACCCCGGGACAGGGCTACGAGCAGTACTTC. V is TRBV6-5 and J is TRBJ2-7; 9 positions agree with TRBD1. The CDR3 length is 13 residues. Germline CDR1 reads MNHEY; CDR2 reads SVGAGI. Germline trimming cut 7 bases from V and 3 bases from J; bases unmatched to any gene: 4.

The chain links TRBV28 to TRBJ2-1; possible D gene TRBD1, 5 bases. Germline CDR1 is MDHEN and CDR2 is SYDVKM. The CDR3 runs to 12 residues. With 5 bases removed from V and 7 bases from J, the gap between germline ends came to 9 bases. The CDR3 is CASSQGRNEQFF. CDR3 in DNA: TGTGCCAGCAGTCAGGGCAGAAATGAGCAGTTCTTC.

The chain has TRBV19 and TRBJ2-3, with 9 bases that match TRBD2. V was pared by 0 bases and J by 1 base, with 8 bases of the junction left unmatched. Germline CDR1 reads LNHDA; CDR2 reads SQIVND (reference sequence). CDR3 length equals 18 residues. The CDR3 region has the DNA TGTGCCAGTAGTATAGAGGGATATAGCGGGAGCGGCACAGATACGCAGTATTTT. It is translated as CASSIEGYSGSGTDTQYF.

V and J are TRBV27 and TRBJ2-1, with TRBD2 identical over 14 bases. CDR3 length equals 15 residues. Trimming removed 4 bases from V and 9 bases from J; junction bases left unmatched: 5. Germline CDR1 and CDR2: MNHEY and SMNVEV (reference sequence). CDR3 region: CASSSSGLAGVEQFF. CDR3 nucleotide sequence: TGTGCCAGCAGTTCCTCGGGACTAGCGGGAGTTGAGCAGTTCTTC.

As to this clone: One end of the junction is discordant with germline, which a read error may explain. This sample also contains other DNA sequences that code for the same CDR3. The V gene is TRBV9, the J gene TRBJ2-7, with 8 nucleotides matching TRBD2. The CDR3 extends over 13 amino acids. CDR1 and CDR2 (germline): SGDLS, YYNGEE. The DNA for the CDR3 is TGTGCCAGCAGCCCGGGGGGGGGCTACGAGCAATACTTC. Protein sequence: CASSPGGGYEQYF.

V and J are TRBV7-2 and TRBJ1-5; D uncertain. The CDR3 runs to 14 residues. CDR1 and CDR2 from the germline V gene are SGHTA and FQGNSA. V shed 3 bases and J shed 7 bases, with 13 bases lying between them. The CDR3 loop is CASSFIGVGQPQHF. CDR3 DNA sequence: TGTGCCAGCAGCTTCATCGGGGTAGGGCAGCCCCAGCATTTT.